The 30 T cell receptor beta chains reported below all come from one sample, sequenced in a study of cytotoxic CD8 clonotypes in ibrutinib-treated CLL. Only in-frame clones appear in the TCRdb table, and some are missing; sequencing was by immunoSEQ multiplex PCR. Altogether 45,000 to 65,000 clones are present, less than 90% being singletons, with the ten largest covering about a fifth. Here the sequenced sample was PBMCs, taken after 24 months of ibrutinib treatment. Receptors originate from a human donor with chronic lymphocytic leukemia.

J is TRBJ1-1 and V is TRBV6-4; weak D call: TRBD1 (6 bases). The CDR3 contains 12 residues. Trimming took 3 bases from V and 12 from J, leaving 14 bases between them. Germline loops: CDR1 MRHNA, CDR2 SNTAGT. Here the CDR3 DNA reads TGTGCCAGCAGTGATTGGTTTGGGACAACTTTCTTT. It encodes CASSDWFGTTFF.

This clone appeared once. The chain links TRBV9 to TRBJ1-1, with D uncertain. Germline V gene data show CDR1 as SGDLS and CDR2 as YYNGEE. The CDR3 covers 14 residues. The V end lost 4 bases, the J end lost 5 bases, and 15 bases lay between the germline ends. As DNA, the CDR3 is TGTGCCAGCAGCCCGGCGACGCCGGAGACTGAAGCTTTCTTT. Its translation: CASSPATPETEAFF.

V gene TRBV29-1 combines with J gene TRBJ2-7, with a possible D match to TRBD1 (6 bases). The CDR3 sequence is 14 residues long. The V gene lost 4 bases and the J gene lost 2 bases, with 15 bases spanning the gap. The germline V gene has CDR1 SQVTM and CDR2 ANQGSEA. The CDR3 DNA sequence: TGCAGCGTTGTAAAGGGGGATCCGGCCTACGAGCAGTACTTC. It yields the protein CSVVKGDPAYEQYF.

This sequence joins TRBV7-9 and TRBJ2-1, with 11 bases identical to TRBD2. The CDR3 extends over 15 amino acids. Looked up from germline, CDR1 is SEHNR and CDR2 is FQNEAQ (reference sequence). Trimming removed 5 bases from V and 3 bases from J; junction bases left unmatched: 3. The CDR3 DNA sequence: TGTGCCAGCAGCCGCGGACTAGCGGGCTACAATGAGCAGTTCTTC. Its protein is CASSRGLAGYNEQFF.

The gene calls are TRBV6-5 and TRBJ2-1; possible D gene TRBD1, 5 bases. Per germline, CDR1 MNHEY and CDR2 SVGAGI. V gave up 2 bases and J gave up 4 bases, with 9 bases separating them. The CDR3 runs 14 residues. This CDR3 reads CASSYQQGYNEQFF. Written as DNA, the CDR3 is TGTGCCAGCAGTTACCAGCAGGGTTACAATGAGCAGTTCTTC.

CDR3 sequence: CASSIADSEAYEQYF. The CDR3 DNA follows: TGTGCCAGTAGTATAGCAGACAGCGAGGCGTACGAGCAGTACTTC. The chain links TRBV19 to TRBJ2-7; maybe TRBD1 (5 bases). V dropped 1 base and J dropped 4 bases, with 14 bases sitting between them. Looked up from germline, CDR1 is LNHDA and CDR2 is SQIVND (reference sequence). The CDR3 totals 15 residues.

The chain uses TRBV7-2 and TRBJ1-5; D is ambiguous. The V end was cut by 1 base, the J end by 3 bases, with 13 bases between. This CDR3 is 16 amino acids long. In germline, CDR1 is SGHTA, CDR2 FQGNSA. CDR3 in amino acids: CASSLGLGRLNQPQHF. The CDR3 DNA follows: TGTGCCAGCAGCTTAGGGCTCGGACGGCTCAATCAGCCCCAGCATTTT.

V usage is TRBV9 and J usage is TRBJ2-1; 10 bases are shared with TRBD1. Germline V lookup: CDR1 SGDLS, CDR2 YYNGEE. J was trimmed by 0 bases and V by 1 base; bases with no gene match: 7. The CDR3 is made up of 18 amino acids. The CDR3 region is CASSVYDRGQGSYNEQFF. The CDR3 DNA reads TGTGCCAGCAGCGTATACGACAGGGGGCAAGGCTCCTACAATGAGCAGTTCTTC. Using reference TRBV9 and TRBJ2-1 for the parts outside the CDR3, the full variable domain is DSGVTQTPKHLITATGQRVTLRCSPRSGDLSVYWYQQSLDQGLQFLIQYYNGEERAKGNILERFSAQQFPDLHSELNLSSLELGDSALYFCASSVYDRGQGSYNEQFFGPGTRLTVL.

The J gene is TRBJ2-3, the V gene TRBV10-1; TRBD1 matches 9 bases. Trimming cost V 3 bases and J 4 bases; bases outside gene matches: 5. Germline lookup yields CDR1 WNHNN and CDR2 SYGVQD (reference sequence). The CDR3 has 15 amino acids. CDR3 nucleotide sequence: TGCGCCAGCAGTGACAACAGGGGGCCCCCAGATACGCAGTATTTT. Amino acids: CASSDNRGPPDTQYF.

The gene calls are TRBV7-2 and TRBJ2-2; D unresolved. The V gene lost 6 bases and the J gene lost 1 base, with 9 bases spanning the gap. This CDR3 is built from 14 residues. Germline CDR1 and CDR2: SGHTA and FQGNSA. The CDR3 sequence is CASRPDLNTGELFF. DNA for the CDR3: TGTGCCAGCAGGCCCGACTTGAACACCGGGGAGCTGTTTTTT.

The V gene is TRBV6-5, the J gene TRBJ1-2; D is possibly TRBD1 (5 bases). CDR1 is MNHEY, CDR2 SVGAGI, per germline. V was trimmed by 6 bases and J by 8 bases, leaving 13 bases between them. The CDR3 is 12 residues long. The CDR3 sequence: CASRGVSRGYTF. The CDR3 nucleotides read TGTGCCAGCAGGGGGGTTTCGAGGGGCTACACCTTC.

The rearrangement joins TRBV5-4 to TRBJ2-1, with TRBD2 matching over 9 bases. V lost 0 bases to trimming and J lost 0 bases; unmatched junction nucleotides: 1. Germline CDR1 and CDR2: SGHNT and YYREEE (reference sequence). CDR3 length: 16 amino acids. The CDR3, as DNA: TGTGCCAGCAGCTTGGGTAGCGGGAGCTCCTACAATGAGCAGTTCTTC. This codes for CASSLGSGSSYNEQFF.

This clone was observed a few times. The chain couples TRBV7-8 to TRBJ2-7, with 9 bases that match TRBD2. Unmatched junction bases numbered 7, after V lost 5 bases and J lost 2 bases. From germline, CDR1 is SGHVS and CDR2 FQNEAQ. The CDR3 contains 15 residues. CDR3 sequence: CASSPRASGTYEQYF. The CDR3 DNA sequence: TGTGCCAGCAGCCCCCGGGCTAGCGGGACCTACGAGCAGTACTTC.

In this sample, this clone turned up a few times. Here the CDR3 DNA reads TGTGCCAGCAGCCCACGTTTAAGGGGAAGGGGAACTGAAGCTTTCTTT. Translated, it gives CASSPRLRGRGTEAFF. This rearrangement joins TRBV7-8 to TRBJ1-1, with a weak D call TRBD1 (5 bases). The CDR3 spans 16 residues. Germline V gene lookup returns CDR1 SGHVS and CDR2 FQNEAQ. V lost 5 bases and J 5 bases, leaving 21 bases between the germline ends.

The chain links TRBV4-3 to TRBJ2-4, with D perhaps TRBD1 or TRBD2 (5 bases each). Trimming shortened V by 0 bases and J by 1 base, and 7 bases separated the two germline ends. Germline CDR1 and CDR2: LGHNA and YSLEER. The CDR3 is made up of 15 amino acids. Here the CDR3 DNA reads TGCGCCAGCAGCCAAGAAGGGGAGGCCAAAAACATTCAGTACTTC. Amino acid sequence: CASSQEGEAKNIQYF.

The chain is built from TRBV7-9 and TRBJ2-7, with 8 bases identical to TRBD1. Germline trimming cut 5 bases from V and 4 bases from J; bases unmatched to any gene: 7. This CDR3 spans 14 amino acids. The germline gives CDR1 SEHNR, CDR2 FQNEAQ (reference sequence). CDR3 loop: CASSTATGAYEQYF. The CDR3 nucleotides are TGTGCCAGCAGCACTGCGACAGGGGCTTACGAGCAGTACTTC.

This chain uses TRBV30 with TRBJ1-2; D is uncertain. The CDR3 runs to 13 residues. The germline gives CDR1 GTSNPN, CDR2 SVGIG (reference sequence). With 0 bases removed from V and 4 bases from J, the gap between germline ends came to 9 bases. CDR3 sequence (DNA): TGTGCCTGGAGTGTACGTCGATCCTATGGCTACACCTTC. Protein product: CAWSVRRSYGYTF.

The chain combines TRBV5-1 with TRBJ2-1; D not certain. The CDR3 spans 12 residues. Germline V gives CDR1 SGHRS, CDR2 YFSETQ. Trimming shortened V by 4 bases and J by 5 bases, and 7 bases separated the two germline ends. CDR3 sequence (DNA): TGCGCCAGCAGCCTCGGAGACAATGAGCAGTTCTTC. This gives the protein CASSLGDNEQFF.

The chain uses TRBV28 and TRBJ2-2; D unclear. Germline values: CDR1 MDHEN, CDR2 SYDVKM. Trimming removed 3 bases at V and 0 bases at J, with 14 bases between. The CDR3 loop spans 17 amino acids. CDR3 loop: CASSFTTGYANTGELFF. Here the CDR3 DNA reads TGTGCCAGCAGTTTCACCACGGGCTACGCGAACACCGGGGAGCTGTTTTTT.

This clone was observed a handful of times. The chain joins TRBV18 to TRBJ2-1; perhaps TRBD1 as D (6 bases). The CDR3 contains 15 residues. Deletions cut 0 bases from V and 5 bases from J, with 11 bases between. Germline V gene sequence: CDR1 KGHSH, CDR2 LQKENI. The CDR3 protein is CASSPPDQGHNEQFF. CDR3 in DNA: TGTGCCAGCTCACCACCGGATCAGGGGCACAATGAGCAGTTCTTC.

This clone was observed a single time. The chain employs TRBV6-1 and TRBJ2-1; 11 bases line up with TRBD2. Germline V gene sequence: CDR1 MNHNS, CDR2 SASEGT. This CDR3 contains 14 residues. J gave up 9 bases and V 4 bases, and 5 bases lay outside the gene matches. This chain's CDR3 is CASSGGSGRGEQFF. CDR3 DNA: TGTGCCAGCAGTGGTGGTAGCGGGAGGGGTGAGCAGTTCTTC.

The chain couples TRBV6-5 to TRBJ2-5, with D possibly TRBD1 on 5 matching bases. Germline CDR1 reads MNHEY; CDR2 reads SVGAGI. V lost 3 bases, J lost 4 bases, and 12 bases lay in between. This CDR3 has 14 amino acids. CDR3 coding DNA: TGTGCCAGCAGTTATGACCAGGGCGGAGAGACCCAGTACTTC. This gives the protein CASSYDQGGETQYF.

V usage is TRBV9 and J usage is TRBJ2-2, with 10 bases matching TRBD2. The CDR3 length is 16 residues. The V and J ends lost 1 base and 5 bases, in that order; junction bases with no gene match: 5. Germline CDR1 is SGDLS and CDR2 is YYNGEE. CDR3 coding DNA: TGTGCCAGCAGCGTAAGCCTAGCGGGAGAAACCGGGGAGCTGTTTTTT. The encoded protein is CASSVSLAGETGELFF.

The chain combines TRBV10-3 with TRBJ2-5, with TRBD1 as a possible D gene (7 bases). The V gene lost 6 bases and the J gene lost 4 bases, with 9 bases spanning the gap. This CDR3 is built from 12 residues. The germline V gene encodes CDR1 ENHRY and CDR2 SYGVKD. CDR3: CAIRRDRETQYF. In DNA form, the CDR3 reads TGTGCCATCAGGCGGGACAGAGAGACCCAGTACTTC.

CDR3 loop: CASSLSGYEQYF. CDR3 coding DNA: TGTGCCAGCAGCTTAAGTGGCTACGAGCAGTACTTC. The V call is TRBV13, the J call TRBJ2-7; D call uncertain. From germline, CDR1 is PRHDT and CDR2 FYEKMQ (reference sequence). V lost 2 bases to trimming and J lost 3 bases, with 5 bases between them. The CDR3 length is 12 residues.

The chain has TRBV5-6 and TRBJ2-7; TRBD2 agrees at 13 bases. Unmatched junction bases numbered 12, after V lost 4 bases and J lost 5 bases. Per the germline V gene, CDR1 is SGHDT and CDR2 is YYEEEE. The CDR3 has 17 residues. DNA for the CDR3: TGTGCCAGCAGCCGACTAGCGGGAGGAGGGTTGACCCACGAGCAGTACTTC. Residues: CASSRLAGGGLTHEQYF.

The chain is built from TRBV7-2 and TRBJ1-1; unclear D gene. V lost 3 bases and J 1 base, leaving 3 bases between the germline ends. Looked up from germline, CDR1 is SGHTA and CDR2 is FQGNSA. The CDR3 is 12 residues long. CDR3 sequence: CASSFGNTEAFF. CDR3 nucleotide sequence: TGTGCCAGCAGCTTCGGGAACACTGAAGCTTTCTTT. The complete variable domain, with remaining parts taken from reference TRBV7-2 and TRBJ1-1, reads GAGVSQSPSNKVTEKGKDVELRCDPISGHTALYWYRQSLGQGLEFLIYFQGNSAPDKSGLPSDRFSAERTGGSVSTLTIQRTQQEDSAVYLCASSFGNTEAFFGQGTRLTVV.

The genes are TRBV2 and TRBJ1-1, with D possibly being TRBD1 (5 bases). V was shortened by 7 bases and J by 2 bases, with 17 bases between the two germline ends. CDR1 is SNHLY and CDR2 is FYNNEI in the germline V gene. CDR3 length: 15 amino acids. The CDR3 reads CASITEGRGNTEAFF. In DNA form, the CDR3 reads TGTGCCAGCATCACGGAGGGAAGGGGAAACACTGAAGCTTTCTTT.

This clone was recorded once. The genes are TRBV15 and TRBJ1-4, with TRBD1 matching over 9 bases. The V and J ends lost 6 bases and 8 bases, in that order; junction bases with no gene match: 4. The CDR3 loop spans 13 amino acids. Germline CDR1 reads LNHNV; CDR2 reads YYDKDF (reference sequence). CDR3 sequence reads: CATSRDRVEKLFF. The CDR3 nucleotides are TGTGCCACCAGTCGGGACAGGGTCGAAAAACTGTTTTTT.

J is TRBJ1-2 and V is TRBV2; a possible D gene is TRBD1 (6 bases). V was cut by 4 bases and J by 2 bases, with 11 bases left in between. The V gene's germline CDR1 is SNHLY and CDR2 FYNNEI. This CDR3 contains 14 residues. The CDR3 nucleotides are TGTGCCAGCAGTGTGGACAGAGTGAACTATGGCTACACCTTC. Its translation: CASSVDRVNYGYTF.